The 19 T cell receptor beta chains presented below share a single source sample, sequenced in a study of identical twins. TCRdb re-derived calls from the 5' RACE reads in MiXCR, one entry per CDR3 protein. The sample lists approximately 600,000 distinct CDR3 sequences, over 8.5% occurring once. The same sample was also used in a study of yellow fever vaccine responses in identical twins.

Sequenced: PBMCs. These TCRs come from a woman between 18 and 29 years old in good health.

The table lists this clonotype with a few counts. The chain combines TRBV2 with TRBJ2-7; D perhaps matches TRBD1 (6 bases). The germline V gene has CDR1 SNHLY and CDR2 FYNNEI. The CDR3 totals 12 residues. Between the trimmed V and J ends, which lost 4 bases and 6 bases, there was a span of 10 bases. The CDR3 sequence: CASSAVRGEQYF. CDR3 DNA: TGTGCCAGCAGTGCCGTCAGGGGCGAGCAGTACTTC. Variable domain in full (rest from reference TRBV2 and TRBJ2-7): EPEVTQTPSHQVTQMGQEVILRCVPISNHLYFYWYRQILGQKVEFLVSFYNNEISEKSEIFDDQFSVERPDGSNFTLKIRSTKLEDSAMYFCASSAVRGEQYFGPGTRLTVT.

The rearrangement links TRBV5-1 to TRBJ2-5; D perhaps matches TRBD2 (6 bases). The CDR3 is made up of 14 amino acids. The V gene lost 7 bases and the J gene lost 1 base, with 14 bases spanning the gap. Germline CDR1 and CDR2: SGHRS and YFSETQ. The CDR3 DNA reads as TGCGCCAGCGGGTTAGGCGGGGTCCAAGAGACCCAGTACTTC. The encoded protein is CASGLGGVQETQYF.

This clonotype was counted ten times or more. V usage is TRBV10-3 and J usage is TRBJ2-7, with TRBD2 matching 13 bases. There are 17 residues in the CDR3. Looked up from germline, CDR1 is ENHRY and CDR2 is SYGVKD. With V trimmed by 2 bases and J by 11 bases, 15 bases remained unmatched. CDR3 sequence: CAISELIGTSGALLEYF. CDR3 nucleotides: TGTGCCATCAGTGAGCTAATAGGGACTAGCGGGGCCCTCTTGGAGTACTTC.

The chain uses TRBV6-1 and TRBJ1-2; weak D call: TRBD1 (5 bases). The germline CDR1 and CDR2 sequences are MNHNS and SASEGT. This CDR3 region has 17 residues. V was trimmed by 6 bases and J by 4 bases, leaving 24 bases between them. In DNA form, the CDR3 reads TGTGCCAGCAGCCGGCGAGGGGTGAGGACCTCCTCCTATGGCTACACCTTC. Protein product: CASSRRGVRTSSYGYTF.

This clonotype showed up just a few times. The rearrangement uses TRBV5-1 and TRBJ1-2; D unresolved. The germline V and J ends were trimmed by 4 bases and 6 bases, with 19 bases remaining between them. The CDR3 is 15 residues long. Germline V gene data show CDR1 as SGHRS and CDR2 as YFSETQ. The chain's CDR3 is CASSHTLGRSDGYTF. The CDR3 DNA is TGCGCCAGCAGCCACACGCTGGGTCGGTCGGATGGCTACACCTTC.

This sequence joins TRBV9 and TRBJ2-3; D gene unclear. Trimming shortened V by 1 base and J by 0 bases, and 24 bases separated the two germline ends. Germline CDR1 SGDLS, CDR2 YYNGEE. This CDR3 has 20 residues. For the CDR3, the DNA is TGTGCCAGCAGCGTACACGCAACCACCCGGGTCATAGCTAGCACAGATACGCAGTATTTT. The encoded protein is CASSVHATTRVIASTDTQYF.

In this sample, this clonotype turned up a few times. The genes are TRBV4-3 and TRBJ2-5, with unresolved D. Trimming took 0 bases from V and 5 from J, leaving 13 bases between them. The CDR3 is 15 residues long. In germline, CDR1 is LGHNA, CDR2 YSLEER. DNA of the CDR3: TGCGCCAGCAGCCAAGATCAAGCATCACAGGAGACCCAGTACTTC. It translates to CASSQDQASQETQYF.

This clonotype was counted many times. The chain combines TRBV5-1 with TRBJ2-1; TRBD2 might be the D (6 bases). The length of the CDR3 is 15 residues. V was trimmed by 4 bases and J by 6 bases, leaving 17 bases between them. The germline gives CDR1 SGHRS, CDR2 YFSETQ. This chain's CDR3 is CASSLVTSPGNEQFF. CDR3 sequence (DNA): TGCGCCAGCAGCCTGGTGACTAGTCCGGGCAATGAGCAGTTCTTC.

The sample holds a few counts of this clonotype. The rearrangement links TRBV11-2 to TRBJ2-7; no reliable D call. The CDR3 loop spans 12 amino acids. CDR1 and CDR2 (germline): SGHAT, FQNNGV. V lost 6 bases, J lost 5 bases, and 11 bases lay in between. CDR3 nucleotide sequence: TGTGCCAGCAGTTTTGGTGTCAACGAGCAGTACTTC. As protein: CASSFGVNEQYF. The full variable domain, its missing parts supplied by reference TRBV11-2 and TRBJ2-7, is EAGVAQSPRYKIIEKRQSVAFWCNPISGHATLYWYQQILGQGPKLLIQFQNNGVVDDSQLPKDRFSAERLKGVDSTLKIQPAKLEDSAVYLCASSFGVNEQYFGPGTRLTVT.

This clonotype was seen many times. The chain couples TRBV2 to TRBJ2-5; tentatively, D is TRBD2 (5 bases). Germline V gene data show CDR1 as SNHLY and CDR2 as FYNNEI. V shed 1 base and J shed 5 bases, with 11 bases lying between them. The CDR3 contains 14 residues. CDR3 nucleotides: TGTGCCAGCAGTGAAGGTGGCGGGTTGGAGACCCAGTACTTC. It is translated as CASSEGGGLETQYF.

The chain combines TRBV24-1 with TRBJ2-1, with 9 bases lining up with TRBD1. V was clipped by 0 bases and J by 8 bases; unmatched bases: 7. This CDR3 spans 16 amino acids. CDR1 is KGHDR and CDR2 is SFDVKD in the germline V gene. CDR3 in DNA: TGTGCCACCAGTGATTTGTTCGGACAGGGGACGCATGAGCAGTTCTTC. Translating it yields CATSDLFGQGTHEQFF.

This clonotype was seen repeatedly, ten times or more. J is TRBJ2-4 and V is TRBV3-1; weak D call: TRBD2 (6 bases). V was clipped by 0 bases and J by 2 bases, with 8 bases between them. The CDR3 is 15 amino acids. Germline V lookup: CDR1 LGHDT, CDR2 YNNKEL (reference sequence). The CDR3 DNA reads as TGTGCCAGCAGCCAAGATGCGGGGACCAAAAACATTCAGTACTTC. It specifies CASSQDAGTKNIQYF. Looking up the rest from reference TRBV3-1 and TRBJ2-4 gives the full variable domain: DTAVSQTPKYLVTQMGNDKSIKCEQNLGHDTMYWYKQDSKKFLKIMFSYNNKELIINETVPNRFSPKSPDKAHLNLHINSLELGDSAVYFCASSQDAGTKNIQYFGAGTRLSVL.

This chain connects TRBV9 to TRBJ1-5; D is undetermined. This CDR3 has 13 residues. Deletions cut 0 bases from V and 4 bases from J, with 5 bases between. The germline gives CDR1 SGDLS, CDR2 YYNGEE. CDR3 in amino acids: CASSVVGNQPQHF. CDR3 nucleotide sequence: TGTGCCAGCAGCGTAGTTGGGAATCAGCCCCAGCATTTT. Supplemented by reference TRBV9 and TRBJ1-5, the full variable domain reads DSGVTQTPKHLITATGQRVTLRCSPRSGDLSVYWYQQSLDQGLQFLIQYYNGEERAKGNILERFSAQQFPDLHSELNLSSLELGDSALYFCASSVVGNQPQHFGDGTRLSIL.

This clonotype was seen at least ten times. This sequence joins TRBV12-3 or TRBV12-4 and TRBJ2-1, with TRBD2 matching over 12 bases. With 6 bases clipped from V and 6 bases from J, the junction kept 0 bases outside the gene matches. This CDR3 has 13 residues. CDR3 sequence reads: CASRLAGGNEQFF. In DNA, the CDR3 is TGTGCCAGCAGACTAGCGGGGGGCAATGAGCAGTTCTTC.

Many counts were recorded for this clonotype. V gene TRBV10-3 combines with J gene TRBJ2-1; D is ambiguous. The CDR3 is 13 amino acids. Trimming took 2 bases from V and 4 from J, leaving 6 bases between them. Germline loops: CDR1 ENHRY, CDR2 SYGVKD. CDR3 nucleotides: TGTGCCATCAGTGAGGGGCAATACAATGAGCAGTTCTTC. Translated, it gives CAISEGQYNEQFF.

This clonotype came up many times. J is TRBJ2-3 and V is TRBV2; 7 bases map to TRBD2. V dropped 4 bases and J dropped 0; count of bases not matched to a gene: 13. Germline CDR1 SNHLY, CDR2 FYNNEI. The CDR3 consists of 18 residues. CDR3 loop: CASSVIQLAPQSTDTQYF. DNA for the CDR3: TGTGCCAGCAGTGTGATACAACTAGCGCCGCAAAGCACAGATACGCAGTATTTT.

CDR3 residues: CASRGTAHLETQYF. The CDR3, as DNA: TGTGCCAGCCGCGGGACAGCGCATTTGGAGACCCAGTACTTC. The rearrangement uses TRBV7-9 and TRBJ2-5; D possibly corresponds to TRBD1 (7 bases). V was cut by 8 bases and J by 5 bases, with 18 bases left in between. The CDR3 spans 14 residues. Germline lookup yields CDR1 SEHNR and CDR2 FQNEAQ (reference sequence).

The J gene is TRBJ2-7, the V gene TRBV27; TRBD2 matches 7 bases. This CDR3 has 14 residues. Per the germline V gene, CDR1 is MNHEY and CDR2 is SMNVEV (reference sequence). V lost 6 bases, J lost 4 bases, and 9 bases stayed unmatched. CDR3 region: CASSLSGKRYEQYF. CDR3 DNA sequence: TGTGCCAGCAGCCTAAGCGGGAAACGGTACGAGCAGTACTTC.

In this sample, this clonotype turned up many times. The genes are TRBV7-2 and TRBJ1-2; 9 bases are shared with TRBD1. The CDR3 runs to 12 residues. With 5 bases clipped from V and 8 bases from J, the junction kept 3 bases outside the gene matches. CDR1 and CDR2 from the germline V gene are SGHTA and FQGNSA. Here the CDR3 DNA reads TGTGCCAGCAGCCCACAGGGGGCAGGCTACACCTTC. Residues: CASSPQGAGYTF.